Listed below are T cell receptor beta chains from one sample, sequenced in a study of Ad26.COV2.S vaccination and SARS-CoV-2 variants. The assay was immunoSEQ multiplex PCR, and TCRdb's table has in-frame clones only and misses some. The sample lists more than 400,000 clones, less than 95% seen once, with around 4.5% in the top ten. This specimen consisted of peripheral blood, obtained in a trial of Ad26.COV2.S vaccine versus placebo. These TCRs come from a person between 18 and 65 years old who received the Ad26.COV2.S COVID-19 vaccine or a placebo. CDR3s include the opening cysteine and the closing phenylalanine or tryptophan. The D gene is left open where the match is weak. Only some rows state a clone size, as once, few, many or a class for expanded clones.

D	V	size	J	CDR3	DNA
TRBD1	TRBV27	NA	TRBJ2-5	CASRTGQETQYF	TGTGCCAGCAGGACAGGGCAAGAGACCCAGTACTTC
NA	TRBV28	few	TRBJ2-3	CASSLGRPDTQYF	TGTGCCAGCAGTTTGGGACGGCCAGATACGCAGTATTTT
TRBD1	TRBV20-1	NA	TRBJ1-5	CSASSGTGQPQHF	TGCAGTGCTAGTTCAGGGACAGGTCAGCCCCAGCATTTT
TRBD2	TRBV30	NA	TRBJ2-7	CAWSVRREAEQYF	TGTGCCTGGAGTGTTCGGCGGGAGGCCGAGCAGTACTTC
TRBD2	TRBV28	NA	TRBJ2-1	CASSLFRRTSVDNEQFF	TGTGCCAGCAGTTTATTTAGGCGGACTAGCGTTGACAATGAGCAGTTCTTC
TRBD2	TRBV9	NA	TRBJ2-2	CASNQGLASGELFF	TGTGCCAGCAATCAGGGACTAGCGTCCGGGGAGCTGTTTTTT
TRBD1	TRBV4-3	NA	TRBJ2-7	CASSQEGGQGKYEQYF	TGCGCCAGCAGCCAAGAGGGGGGACAGGGTAAATACGAGCAGTACTTC
NA	TRBV6-6	few	TRBJ1-3	CASSYPTMDTIYF	TGTGCCAGCAGTTACCCTACGATGGACACCATATATTTT
TRBD2	TRBV11-2	NA	TRBJ2-7	CASSSSGVAYEQYF	TGTGCCAGCAGCTCTAGCGGGGTTGCCTACGAGCAGTACTTC
NA	TRBV28	NA	TRBJ2-1	CASDTRRRAPRGQVSYNEQFF	TGTGCCAGCGATACCCGTAGGAGAGCCCCCCGGGGACAAGTCTCCTACAATGAGCAGTTCTTC
TRBD2	TRBV3-1/TRBV3-2	NA	TRBJ2-5	CASSQGYTSGKETQYF	TGTGCCAGCAGCCAAGGATATACTAGCGGCAAAGAGACCCAGTACTTC
NA	TRBV28	NA	TRBJ1-4	CASSFSGTVEKLFF	TGTGCCAGCAGTTTCTCCGGGACGGTTGAAAAACTGTTTTTT
TRBD1	TRBV24-1	NA	TRBJ2-7	CATSDNRGYEQYF	TGTGCCACCAGTGATAACAGGGGTTACGAGCAGTACTTC
TRBD2	TRBV7-6	NA	TRBJ2-1	CASSSLRARGGERGQFF	TGTGCCAGCAGCTCTCTCCGCGCCCGTGGGGGGGAAAGGGGGCAGTTCTTC
NA	TRBV6-2/TRBV6-3	NA	TRBJ2-3	CASSSSGRTDTQYF	TGTGCCAGCAGTTCATCGGGGCGGACAGATACGCAGTATTTT
TRBD2	TRBV6-2/TRBV6-3	NA	TRBJ2-7	CASSYRDYSYEQYF	TGTGCCAGCAGTTACCGGGACTATTCCTACGAGCAGTACTTC
TRBD2	TRBV2	once	TRBJ2-7	CASSPSGRVPGEQYF	TGTGCCAGCAGTCCAAGCGGGAGGGTTCCGGGCGAGCAGTACTTC
NA	TRBV19	once	TRBJ2-7	CASSFAAGRGEEQYF	TGTGCCAGTAGTTTCGCAGCAGGACGGGGCGAGGAGCAGTACTTC
NA	TRBV19	NA	TRBJ1-1	CASKGELNTEAFF	TGTGCCAGTAAGGGGGAATTGAACACTGAAGCTTTCTTT
NA	TRBV27	NA	TRBJ1-4	CASSSHSGGANEKLFF	TGTGCCAGCAGCTCCCACAGCGGTGGAGCTAATGAAAAACTGTTTTTT
NA	TRBV6-2/TRBV6-3	NA	TRBJ1-5	CASSFSGNQPQHF	TGTGCCAGCAGTTTCTCCGGTAATCAGCCCCAGCATTTT
NA	TRBV7-8	NA	TRBJ2-3	CASSWLRGDRDSDTQYF	TGTGCCAGCAGCTGGCTGAGGGGTGATCGGGACTCAGATACGCAGTATTTT
TRBD1	TRBV9	once	TRBJ1-6	CASSVGDRGVSPLHF	TGTGCCAGCAGCGTGGGTGACAGGGGAGTGTCACCCCTCCACTTT
NA	TRBV5-1	NA	TRBJ1-1	CASSLAGFDTEAFF	TGCGCCAGCAGCTTGGCAGGGTTTGACACTGAAGCTTTCTTT
TRBD2	TRBV19	once	TRBJ2-3	CASSFSGNTDTQYF	TGTGCCAGTAGCTTTAGCGGGAACACAGATACGCAGTATTTT
NA	TRBV9	NA	TRBJ2-2	CASSPLGGGNTGELFF	TGTGCCAGCAGCCCTCTGGGAGGGGGCAACACCGGGGAGCTGTTTTTT
NA	TRBV28	NA	TRBJ1-3	CEAAIKAGNTIYF	TGTGAGGCCGCAATAAAGGCCGGAAACACCATATATTTT